The 27 T cell receptor beta chains below come from one sample, sequenced in a study of blood T cell repertoires in COVID-19. Here immunoSEQ multiplex PCR was the method, and the copy in TCRdb shows in-frame clones only, minus some. The sample holds 110,000 to 150,000 clones, 85% to 90% seen once. The specimen sequenced was peripheral blood. The receptors here all came from a woman aged 55-75 years with acute or convalescent COVID-19.

This chain uses TRBV10-1 with TRBJ2-3; D is unclear. The V gene's germline CDR1 is WNHNN and CDR2 SYGVQD (reference sequence). The V gene lost 2 bases and the J gene lost 2 bases, with 5 bases spanning the gap. The CDR3 sequence is 13 residues long. This CDR3 is CASSELATDTQYF. CDR3 DNA: TGCGCCAGCAGTGAGCTGGCCACAGATACGCAGTATTTT.

The gene calls are TRBV6-5 and TRBJ1-4, with TRBD1 matching 8 bases. Germline CDR1 and CDR2: MNHEY and SVGAGI. The length of the CDR3 is 14 residues. Losses at the gene ends were 5 bases for V and 4 bases for J; bases not matched to a gene: 3. Here the CDR3 reads CASSKDRVNEKLFF. The CDR3 nucleotides are TGTGCCAGCAGTAAGGACAGGGTTAATGAAAAACTGTTTTTT.

The chain uses TRBV21-1 and TRBJ1-1. TRBV21-1 counts as a pseudogene. The CDR3 has 13 amino acids. The CDR3 bases are TGTGCCAGCAGCAAAGCCTTCCACACTGAAGCTTTCTTT. Its translation is CASSKAFHTEAFF.

The chain is built from TRBV24-1 and TRBJ2-2; 9 nucleotides agree with TRBD1. V dropped 4 bases and J dropped 5; count of bases not matched to a gene: 7. The CDR3 totals 16 residues. The V gene's germline CDR1 is KGHDR and CDR2 SFDVKD. CDR3 coding DNA: TGTGCCACCAGTGACCCGGGACAGGGTCCAACCGGGGAGCTGTTTTTT. Residues: CATSDPGQGPTGELFF.

V usage is TRBV6-5 and J usage is TRBJ2-5, with D possibly being TRBD2 (6 bases). The CDR3 is made up of 13 amino acids. Germline loops: CDR1 MNHEY, CDR2 SVGAGI. V lost 8 bases, J lost 6 bases, and 16 bases lay in between. The CDR3 sequence: CASAGLGGKTQYF. CDR3 DNA sequence: TGTGCCAGCGCAGGCCTGGGGGGAAAGACCCAGTACTTC.

The J gene is TRBJ2-7, the V gene TRBV5-1; D may be TRBD2 (6 bases). Trimming removed 4 bases from V and 2 bases from J, with 19 bases in between. The CDR3 has 16 amino acids. Germline V gives CDR1 SGHRS, CDR2 YFSETQ. CDR3 in amino acids: CASSPEGTRTTYEQYF. As DNA, the CDR3 is TGCGCCAGCAGCCCAGAGGGGACTCGGACAACCTACGAGCAGTACTTC.

The chain couples TRBV5-6 to TRBJ2-1; D is unclear. The CDR3 contains 11 residues. Germline values: CDR1 SGHDT, CDR2 YYEEEE. V was cut by 4 bases and J by 5 bases, with 4 bases left in between. The CDR3 DNA sequence: TGTGCCAGCAGCCGTGACAATGAGCAGTTCTTC. Amino acid sequence: CASSRDNEQFF. Supplemented by reference TRBV5-6 and TRBJ2-1, the full variable domain reads DAGVTQSPTHLIKTRGQQVTLRCSPKSGHDTVSWYQQALGQGPQFIFQYYEEEERQRGNFPDRFSGHQFPNYSSELNVNALLLGDSALYLCASSRDNEQFFGPGTRLTVL.

V usage is TRBV5-1 and J usage is TRBJ2-3, with D possibly TRBD2 on 6 matching bases. Germline V lookup: CDR1 SGHRS, CDR2 YFSETQ. This CDR3 is built from 12 residues. V was clipped by 5 bases and J by 3 bases, with 7 bases between them. DNA of the CDR3: TGCGCCAGCAGGGAGGGGACAGATACGCAGTATTTT. Protein: CASREGTDTQYF.

This sequence joins TRBV6-1 and TRBJ2-7, with 10 bases that match TRBD1. CDR3 length: 15 residues. Unmatched junction bases numbered 5, after V lost 3 bases and J lost 3 bases. Germline loops: CDR1 MNHNS, CDR2 SASEGT. CDR3 protein: CASSEATGGLYEQYF. The CDR3 coding sequence is TGTGCCAGCAGTGAGGCGACAGGGGGCCTCTACGAGCAGTACTTC.

The chain joins TRBV7-8 to TRBJ2-4; a possible D gene is TRBD2 (5 bases). The V gene's germline CDR1 is SGHVS and CDR2 FQNEAQ. The V and J ends lost 1 base and 0 bases respectively, with 13 bases between them. The CDR3 is made up of 17 amino acids. The CDR3 reads CASSLGGLSLAKNIQYF. The CDR3 region has the DNA TGTGCCAGCAGCTTAGGTGGACTGTCATTAGCCAAAAACATTCAGTACTTC.

This sequence joins TRBV4-1 and TRBJ1-2; TRBD1 is a possible D gene (5 bases). CDR1 is MGHRA and CDR2 is YSYEKL in the germline V gene. This CDR3 comprises 17 residues. Between the trimmed V and J ends, which lost 0 bases and 4 bases, there was a span of 18 bases. The DNA of the CDR3 is TGCGCCAGCAGCCAAGACTTCAGGGAGGAAAGGTTCTATGGCTACACCTTC. Translated: CASSQDFREERFYGYTF.

The chain links TRBV3-1 (or the pseudogene TRBV3-2) to TRBJ2-3; 7 bases are a match to TRBD1. The CDR3 is made up of 18 amino acids. The V gene's germline CDR1 is LGHDT and CDR2 YNNKEL (reference sequence). Germline trimming cut 2 bases from V and 0 bases from J; bases unmatched to any gene: 11. The CDR3 nucleotides read TGTGCCAGCAGCCAACAACCCAGCGGACAGGATAGCACAGATACGCAGTATTTT. This gives the protein CASSQQPSGQDSTDTQYF.

This chain joins TRBV25-1 and TRBJ1-6; 10 nucleotides line up with TRBD1. J was trimmed by 7 bases and V by 4 bases; bases with no gene match: 7. The germline CDR1 and CDR2 sequences are MGHDK and SYGVNS. The CDR3 has 16 amino acids. CDR3 coding DNA: TGTGCCAGCAGTGCCCCAAGACAGGGGGCGAATTCACCCCTCCACTTT. Protein product: CASSAPRQGANSPLHF. The full variable domain, in which reference TRBV25-1 and TRBJ1-6 provide the parts outside the CDR3, is EADIYQTPRYLVIGTGKKITLECSQTMGHDKMYWYQQDPGMELHLIHYSYGVNSTEKGDLSSESTVSRIRTEHFPLTLESARPSHTSQYLCASSAPRQGANSPLHFGNGTRLTVT.

The chain joins TRBV27 to TRBJ2-7; TRBD2 matches 8 bases. After removal of 7 bases from V and 5 bases from J, the junction contained 16 bases not matched to a gene. From germline, CDR1 is MNHEY and CDR2 SMNVEV (reference sequence). The CDR3 totals 16 residues. The CDR3 spells CASILERGQPRDEQYF. The CDR3 DNA is TGTGCCAGCATCCTTGAGCGGGGGCAACCGAGGGACGAGCAGTACTTC.

The CDR3 DNA is TGTGCCAGCAGCCCCGGGACAAACTATGGCTACACCTTC. Translating it yields CASSPGTNYGYTF. V gene TRBV6-5 combines with J gene TRBJ1-2, with D possibly matching TRBD1 (6 bases). The CDR3 has 13 residues. The V gene lost 6 bases and the J gene lost 2 bases, with 10 bases spanning the gap. CDR1 and CDR2 (germline): MNHEY, SVGAGI.

The chain combines TRBV13 with TRBJ2-5; the match to TRBD2 covers 11 bases. The CDR3 has 16 residues. CDR1 is PRHDT and CDR2 is FYEKMQ in the germline V gene (reference sequence). The J segment lost 0 bases and the V segment lost 5 bases, leaving 5 bases of the junction unmatched. CDR3 protein: CASSVGLADNQETQYF. The CDR3 DNA reads TGTGCCAGCAGCGTGGGACTAGCGGACAACCAAGAGACCCAGTACTTC.

The chain recombines TRBV24-1 with TRBJ1-2, with D possibly being TRBD1 (6 bases). The V gene's germline CDR1 is KGHDR and CDR2 SFDVKD. There are 15 residues in the CDR3. Trimming cost V 3 bases and J 2 bases, with 12 bases left between them. The CDR3 is CATSDAGQRNYGYTF. DNA of the CDR3: TGTGCCACCAGTGATGCTGGACAGCGAAACTATGGCTACACCTTC.

This chain uses TRBV28 with TRBJ1-4; 7 nucleotides line up with TRBD1. From germline, CDR1 is MDHEN and CDR2 SYDVKM. Germline trimming cut 7 bases from V and 4 bases from J; bases unmatched to any gene: 6. The CDR3 extends over 14 amino acids. CDR3 protein: CASTLTGSNEKLFF. CDR3 nucleotide sequence: TGTGCCAGCACCCTGACAGGGAGTAATGAAAAACTGTTTTTT.

The chain combines TRBV27 with TRBJ1-4; a weak D match, TRBD1 (5 bases). In germline, CDR1 is MNHEY, CDR2 SMNVEV (reference sequence). Deletions cut 3 bases from V and 5 bases from J, with 10 bases between. The length of the CDR3 is 14 residues. This CDR3 reads CASSLWRGNEKLFF. CDR3 sequence (DNA): TGTGCCAGCAGTTTGTGGAGGGGCAATGAAAAACTGTTTTTT.

The V gene is TRBV5-4, the J gene TRBJ1-1; no clear D. CDR1 SGHNT and CDR2 YYREEE come from the germline V gene (reference sequence). The V end was cut by 4 bases, the J end by 3 bases, with 19 bases between. The CDR3 has 16 amino acids. The CDR3: CASSPPGIGADTEAFF. DNA of the CDR3: TGTGCCAGCAGCCCTCCCGGGATTGGAGCAGACACTGAAGCTTTCTTT.

This clone was seen a few times. This chain links TRBV3-1 (or the pseudogene TRBV3-2) with TRBJ2-7, with 8 bases aligning to TRBD2. CDR1 and CDR2 (germline): LGHDT, YNNKEL (reference sequence). There are 15 residues in the CDR3. With V trimmed by 1 base and J by 0 bases, 2 bases remained unmatched. CDR3 bases: TGTGCCAGCAGCCAAGTTGGGACTAGCTCCTACGAGCAGTACTTC. Protein product: CASSQVGTSSYEQYF.

V and J are TRBV28 and TRBJ1-3; weak D call: TRBD1 (5 bases). Deletions cut 2 bases from V and 1 base from J, with 9 bases between. The CDR3 loop spans 15 amino acids. Germline loops: CDR1 MDHEN, CDR2 SYDVKM. The CDR3 reads CASSLIGGSGNTIYF. CDR3 bases: TGTGCCAGCAGTTTAATCGGGGGGTCTGGAAACACCATATATTTT.

This chain connects TRBV9 to TRBJ1-6, with D possibly being TRBD1 (5 bases). Per germline, CDR1 SGDLS and CDR2 YYNGEE. The CDR3 has 16 amino acids. V was cut by 4 bases and J by 9 bases, with 20 bases left in between. The DNA of the CDR3 is TGTGCCAGCAGCCCGACTTCAGGGTTTTCTGGTTCACCCCTCCACTTT. Its protein product is CASSPTSGFSGSPLHF.

The chain recombines TRBV18 with TRBJ1-2; weak D call: TRBD1 (5 bases). Trimming cost V 5 bases and J 3 bases, with 7 bases left between them. Germline V gene sequence: CDR1 KGHSH, CDR2 LQKENI. CDR3 length: 12 residues. Here the CDR3 reads CASSWGDYGYTF. CDR3 coding DNA: TGTGCCAGCTCATGGGGCGACTATGGCTACACCTTC.

The rearrangement links TRBV4-2 to TRBJ2-2; D uncertain. Germline V gene lookup returns CDR1 LGHNA and CDR2 YNFKEQ. V was shortened by 0 bases and J by 1 base, with 3 bases between the two germline ends. There are 14 residues in the CDR3. The DNA of the CDR3 is TGTGCCAGCAGCCAAGATAGGAACACCGGGGAGCTGTTTTTT. Translation: CASSQDRNTGELFF.

V usage is TRBV2 and J usage is TRBJ2-3; a weak D match, TRBD1 (5 bases). The CDR3 totals 18 residues. With 3 bases removed from V and 6 bases from J, the gap between germline ends came to 25 bases. The germline V gene has CDR1 SNHLY and CDR2 FYNNEI. CDR3 region: CASSEWGRLVEDGDTQYF. CDR3 nucleotide sequence: TGTGCCAGCAGTGAGTGGGGCCGATTAGTCGAGGACGGGGATACGCAGTATTTT. Complete variable domain (other parts from reference TRBV2 and TRBJ2-3): EPEVTQTPSHQVTQMGQEVILRCVPISNHLYFYWYRQILGQKVEFLVSFYNNEISEKSEIFDDQFSVERPDGSNFTLKIRSTKLEDSAMYFCASSEWGRLVEDGDTQYFGPGTRLTVL.

The chain combines TRBV3-1 (or the pseudogene TRBV3-2) with TRBJ2-2; TRBD2 matches 10 bases. The CDR3 is made up of 16 amino acids. CDR1 and CDR2 (germline): LGHDT, YNNKEL (reference sequence). Germline trimming cut 4 bases from V and 4 bases from J; bases unmatched to any gene: 6. The CDR3 is CASSLAGGRLTGELFF. The CDR3 DNA sequence: TGTGCCAGCAGCCTAGCGGGGGGCCGACTCACCGGGGAGCTGTTTTTT.